This entry concerns a single TCR beta chain. Blood (roughly 2.3 ml) was collected from every donor individually. The data originate from a study of monozygotic twins with inflammatory bowel disease. CDR1 and CDR2 from the germline V gene are SGHTA and FQGNSA. This CDR3 region has 11 residues. TCRdb reprocessed the 5' RACE reads, keeping one entry per CDR3 protein, no DNA. This sample contains about 160,000 distinct CDR3 sequences. The chain recombines TRBV7-2 with TRBJ2-5. The sequence was collected from a human donor with ulcerative colitis or Crohn's disease, or a healthy co-twin of an affected twin (not recorded which). Sequencing was carried out using blood. The CDR3 here is CASSWKETQYF.